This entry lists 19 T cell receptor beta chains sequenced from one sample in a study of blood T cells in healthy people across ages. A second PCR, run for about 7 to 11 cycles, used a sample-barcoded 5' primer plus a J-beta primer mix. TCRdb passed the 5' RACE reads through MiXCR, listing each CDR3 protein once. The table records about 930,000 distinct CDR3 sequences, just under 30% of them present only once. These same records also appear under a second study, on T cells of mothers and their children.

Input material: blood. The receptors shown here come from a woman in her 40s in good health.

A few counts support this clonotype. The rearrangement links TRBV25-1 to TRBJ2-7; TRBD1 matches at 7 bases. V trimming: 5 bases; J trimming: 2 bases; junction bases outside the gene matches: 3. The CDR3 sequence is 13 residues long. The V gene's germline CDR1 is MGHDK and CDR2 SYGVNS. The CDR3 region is CASSNQGAYEQYF. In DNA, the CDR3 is TGTGCCAGCAGTAATCAGGGGGCCTACGAGCAGTACTTC.

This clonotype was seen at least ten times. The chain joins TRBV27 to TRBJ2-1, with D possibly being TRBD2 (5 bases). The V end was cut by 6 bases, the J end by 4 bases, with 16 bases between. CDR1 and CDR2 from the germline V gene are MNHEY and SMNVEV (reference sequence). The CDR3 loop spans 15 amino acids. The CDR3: CASRRAGLTYNEQFF. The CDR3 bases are TGTGCCAGCAGGAGGGCCGGCTTGACATACAATGAGCAGTTCTTC.

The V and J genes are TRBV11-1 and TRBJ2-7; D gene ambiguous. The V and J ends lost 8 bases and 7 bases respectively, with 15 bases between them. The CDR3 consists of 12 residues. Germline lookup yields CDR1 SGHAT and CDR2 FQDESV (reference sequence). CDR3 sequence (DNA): TGTGCCAGCCGACCCTACTACAATGAGCAGTACTTC. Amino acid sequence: CASRPYYNEQYF.

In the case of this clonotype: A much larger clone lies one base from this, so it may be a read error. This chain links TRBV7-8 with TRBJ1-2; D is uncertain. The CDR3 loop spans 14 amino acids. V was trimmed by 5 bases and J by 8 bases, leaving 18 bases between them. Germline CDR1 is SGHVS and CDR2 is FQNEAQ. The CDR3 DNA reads TGTGCCAGCAGCCCTGATCGGAGGGCTATAGGCTACACCTTC. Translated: CASSPDRRAIGYTF.

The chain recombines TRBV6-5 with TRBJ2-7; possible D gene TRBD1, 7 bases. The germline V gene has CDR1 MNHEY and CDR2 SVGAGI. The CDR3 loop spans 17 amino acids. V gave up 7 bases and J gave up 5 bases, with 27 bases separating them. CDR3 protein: CASITEGVRGVSNEQYF. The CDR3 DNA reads TGTGCCAGCATCACCGAGGGAGTCAGGGGGGTTTCCAACGAGCAGTACTTC.

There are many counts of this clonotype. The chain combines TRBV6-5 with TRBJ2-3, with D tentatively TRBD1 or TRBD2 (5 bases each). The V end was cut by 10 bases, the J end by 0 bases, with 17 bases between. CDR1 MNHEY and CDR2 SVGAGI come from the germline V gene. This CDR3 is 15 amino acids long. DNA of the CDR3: TGTGCCACCACCAGGGAGTACCCTAGCACAGATACGCAGTATTTT. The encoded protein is CATTREYPSTDTQYF.

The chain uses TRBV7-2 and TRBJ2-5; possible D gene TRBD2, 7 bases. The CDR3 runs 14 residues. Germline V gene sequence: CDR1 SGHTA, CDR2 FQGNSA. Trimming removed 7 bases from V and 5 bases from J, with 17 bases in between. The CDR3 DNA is TGTGCCAGCACCCAAGGGGGGGGGGGGGAGACCCAGTACTTC. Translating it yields CASTQGGGGETQYF.

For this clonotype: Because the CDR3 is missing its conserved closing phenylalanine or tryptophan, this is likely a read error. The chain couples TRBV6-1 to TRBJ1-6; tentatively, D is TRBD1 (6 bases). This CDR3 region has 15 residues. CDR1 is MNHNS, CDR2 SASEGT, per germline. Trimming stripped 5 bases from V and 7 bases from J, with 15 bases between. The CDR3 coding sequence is TGTGCCAGCAGTATGACAGGATTCGAGAATTCACCCCTCCACGTT. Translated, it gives CASSMTGFENSPLHV.

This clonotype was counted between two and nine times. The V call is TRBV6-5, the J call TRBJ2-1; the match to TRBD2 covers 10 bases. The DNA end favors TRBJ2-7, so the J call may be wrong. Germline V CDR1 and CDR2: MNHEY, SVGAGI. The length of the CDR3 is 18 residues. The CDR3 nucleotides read TGTGCCAGCAGTTACTCGGAACCTAGCGGGGGCTCCTACAATGAGCAGTACTTC. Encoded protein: CASSYSEPSGGSYNEQYF.

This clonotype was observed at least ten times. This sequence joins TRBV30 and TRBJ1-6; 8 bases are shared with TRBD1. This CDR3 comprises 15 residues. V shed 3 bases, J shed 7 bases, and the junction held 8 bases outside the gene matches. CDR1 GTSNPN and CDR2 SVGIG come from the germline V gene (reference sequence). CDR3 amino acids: CAWRSQGESNSPLHF. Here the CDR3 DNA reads TGTGCCTGGAGATCACAGGGGGAATCGAATTCACCCCTCCACTTT.

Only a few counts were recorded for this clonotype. CDR3 nucleotide sequence: TGCAGTGCTAATACAGGGGTCCGGGATGAAAAACTGTTTTTT. Protein: CSANTGVRDEKLFF. V and J are TRBV20-1 and TRBJ1-4; TRBD1 agrees at 7 bases. This CDR3 has 14 residues. Per germline, CDR1 DFQATT and CDR2 SNEGSKA (reference sequence). The J segment lost 6 bases and the V segment lost 4 bases, leaving 8 bases of the junction unmatched.

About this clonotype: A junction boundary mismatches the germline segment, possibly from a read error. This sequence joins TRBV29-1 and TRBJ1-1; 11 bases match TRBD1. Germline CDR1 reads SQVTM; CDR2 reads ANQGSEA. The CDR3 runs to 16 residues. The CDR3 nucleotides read TGCAGCATTGAAACCTACTTTCGGACAGGGGGCACGGAAGCTTTCTTT. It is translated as CSIETYFRTGGTEAFF.

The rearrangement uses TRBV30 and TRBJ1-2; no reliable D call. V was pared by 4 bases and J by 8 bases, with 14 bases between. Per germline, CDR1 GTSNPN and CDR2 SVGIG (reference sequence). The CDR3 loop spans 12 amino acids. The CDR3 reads CAWTQVVGGYTF. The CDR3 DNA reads TGTGCCTGGACTCAGGTTGTAGGGGGCTACACCTTC.

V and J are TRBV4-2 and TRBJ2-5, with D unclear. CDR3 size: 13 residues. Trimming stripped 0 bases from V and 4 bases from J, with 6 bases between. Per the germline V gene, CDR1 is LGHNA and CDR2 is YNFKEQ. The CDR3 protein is CASSQDDVETQYF. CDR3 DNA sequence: TGTGCCAGCAGCCAAGATGATGTAGAGACCCAGTACTTC.

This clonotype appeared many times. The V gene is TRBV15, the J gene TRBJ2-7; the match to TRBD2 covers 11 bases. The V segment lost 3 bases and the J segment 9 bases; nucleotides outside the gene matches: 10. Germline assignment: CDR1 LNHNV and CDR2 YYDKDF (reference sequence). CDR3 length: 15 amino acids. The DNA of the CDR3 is TGTGCCACCAGCAGGCCGGGACTAGCGGCCTCCTCGCAGTACTTC. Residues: CATSRPGLAASSQYF.

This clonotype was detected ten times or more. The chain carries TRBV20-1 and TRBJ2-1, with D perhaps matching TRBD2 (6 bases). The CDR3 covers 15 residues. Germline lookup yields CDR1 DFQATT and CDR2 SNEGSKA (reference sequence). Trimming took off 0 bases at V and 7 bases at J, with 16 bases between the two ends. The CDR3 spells CSARDFAAGTNEQFF. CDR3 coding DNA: TGCAGTGCTAGAGATTTTGCGGCGGGAACTAATGAGCAGTTCTTC.

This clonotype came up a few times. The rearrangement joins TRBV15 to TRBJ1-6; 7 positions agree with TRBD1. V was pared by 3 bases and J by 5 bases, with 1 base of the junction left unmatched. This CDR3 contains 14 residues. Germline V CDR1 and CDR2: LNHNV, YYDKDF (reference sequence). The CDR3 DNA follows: TGTGCCACCAGCAGGGACAGGAATAATTCACCCCTCCACTTT. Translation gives CATSRDRNNSPLHF.

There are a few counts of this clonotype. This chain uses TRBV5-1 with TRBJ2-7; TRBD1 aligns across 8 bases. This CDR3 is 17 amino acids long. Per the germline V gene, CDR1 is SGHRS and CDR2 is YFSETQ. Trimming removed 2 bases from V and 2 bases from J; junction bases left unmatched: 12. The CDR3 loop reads CASSLYSTGEVAYEQYF. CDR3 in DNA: TGCGCCAGCAGCTTATACTCGACAGGGGAGGTCGCCTACGAGCAGTACTTC.

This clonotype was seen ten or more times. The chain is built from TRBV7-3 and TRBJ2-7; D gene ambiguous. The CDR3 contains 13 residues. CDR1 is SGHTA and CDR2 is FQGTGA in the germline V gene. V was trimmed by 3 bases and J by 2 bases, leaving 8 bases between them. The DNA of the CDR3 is TGTGCCAGCAGCTTGGACCAGACCTACGAGCAGTACTTC. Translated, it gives CASSLDQTYEQYF.